Listed here are 26 T cell receptor beta chains from one sample, sequenced in a study of blood T cell repertoires in COVID-19. The data were produced by immunoSEQ multiplex PCR, yet TCRdb's version contains in-frame clones alone and is incomplete. The sample lists under 120,000 clones; around 83% were seen once. Sequencing was performed on peripheral blood. These receptors were collected from a human donor in a cohort sampled during active COVID-19.

This chain uses TRBV4-1 with TRBJ2-5; 7 bases map to TRBD2. V shed 1 base, J shed 3 bases, and the junction held 11 bases outside the gene matches. The CDR3 has 17 residues. From germline, CDR1 is MGHRA and CDR2 YSYEKL. In DNA form, the CDR3 reads TGCGCCAGCAGCCAAGTTTTTGCGGGGGTATCTAAAGAGACCCAGTACTTC. It translates to CASSQVFAGVSKETQYF.

The chain is built from TRBV4-3 and TRBJ1-6; D unclear. Germline CDR1 reads LGHNA; CDR2 reads YSLEER. V was trimmed by 6 bases and J by 14 bases, leaving 20 bases between them. This CDR3 contains 14 residues. The CDR3 is CASSQTWREAALHF. The CDR3 DNA reads as TGCGCCAGCAGTCAAACATGGCGGGAAGCGGCCCTCCACTTT.

The chain links TRBV28 to TRBJ2-5; D call uncertain. Germline V lookup: CDR1 MDHEN, CDR2 SYDVKM. V was clipped by 4 bases and J by 4 bases, with 13 bases between them. The CDR3 totals 14 residues. Here the CDR3 reads CASSYPLGSETQYF. CDR3 nucleotide sequence: TGTGCCAGCAGTTACCCCCTGGGCTCAGAGACCCAGTACTTC.

J is TRBJ2-6 and V is TRBV3-1 (or the pseudogene TRBV3-2); 8 bases are shared with TRBD1. This CDR3 contains 16 residues. Germline trimming cut 4 bases from V and 4 bases from J; bases unmatched to any gene: 6. Germline CDR1 reads LGHDT; CDR2 reads YNNKEL (reference sequence). CDR3 residues: CASSPTDREGANVLTF. Here the CDR3 DNA reads TGTGCCAGCAGCCCTACGGACAGGGAGGGGGCCAACGTCCTGACTTTC.

V usage is TRBV27 and J usage is TRBJ2-3; a possible D gene is TRBD1 (6 bases). Germline values: CDR1 MNHEY, CDR2 SMNVEV (reference sequence). The length of the CDR3 is 17 residues. The ends were cut back, 4 bases at V and 3 bases at J, with 20 bases in the middle. This CDR3 is CASSSPPTGPRTDTQYF. CDR3 coding DNA: TGTGCCAGCAGTTCCCCACCGACAGGCCCCAGGACAGATACGCAGTATTTT.

J is TRBJ1-6 and V is TRBV9; a weak D match, TRBD1 (6 bases). CDR3 size: 14 residues. Trimming took 4 bases from V and 6 from J, leaving 11 bases between them. In germline, CDR1 is SGDLS, CDR2 YYNGEE. The CDR3 nucleotides are TGTGCCAGCAGCCCTGGGGGCAGTAATTCACCCCTCCACTTT. This encodes CASSPGGSNSPLHF.

This chain uses TRBV5-1 with TRBJ1-2; the D gene is possibly TRBD1 (5 bases). Germline V gene data show CDR1 as SGHRS and CDR2 as YFSETQ. Trimming pared 0 bases from V and 4 bases from J, leaving 10 bases between. The CDR3 consists of 14 residues. The CDR3 DNA is TGCGCCAGCAGCTTGGCCGCAGGGTCCTATGGCTACACCTTC. This codes for CASSLAAGSYGYTF.

This clone was seen just once. The J gene is TRBJ1-1, the V gene TRBV6-5, with D perhaps matching TRBD1 (5 bases). Germline-derived CDR1 and CDR2 are MNHEY and SVGAGI. The V gene lost 0 bases and the J gene lost 4 bases, with 12 bases spanning the gap. There are 15 residues in the CDR3. The DNA of the CDR3 is TGTGCCAGCAGTTACTCGTTTGGGGCTGGCACTGAAGCTTTCTTT. It translates to CASSYSFGAGTEAFF.

The gene calls are TRBV24-1 and TRBJ2-1; 7 bases fit TRBD1. J lost 7 bases, V lost 2 bases, and 10 bases had no gene match. CDR1 is KGHDR and CDR2 is SFDVKD in the germline V gene. This CDR3 has 16 residues. CDR3: CATSDSRGSSWNEQFF. CDR3 DNA sequence: TGTGCCACCAGTGATTCCAGGGGGTCTAGTTGGAATGAGCAGTTCTTC.

The chain links TRBV10-1 to TRBJ2-5; D is possibly TRBD2 (6 bases). CDR1 is WNHNN and CDR2 is SYGVQD in the germline V gene (reference sequence). The CDR3 has 13 amino acids. V was pared by 5 bases and J by 3 bases, with 10 bases between. CDR3 bases: TGCGCCAGCAGTTCCAGGAGGGAAGAGACCCAGTACTTC. Translation gives CASSSRREETQYF.

The chain employs TRBV28 and TRBJ2-7, with TRBD2 as a possible D gene (5 bases). V lost 1 base, J lost 5 bases, and 12 bases lay in between. Per the germline V gene, CDR1 is MDHEN and CDR2 is SYDVKM. CDR3 length equals 14 residues. The chain's CDR3 is CASSLFRGNDEQYF. The CDR3 nucleotides are TGTGCCAGCAGTTTATTCCGGGGTAACGACGAGCAGTACTTC.

This clone was found once. This chain uses TRBV5-6 with TRBJ2-7; 7 nucleotides agree with TRBD1. With V trimmed by 3 bases and J by 2 bases, 5 bases remained unmatched. Germline V gives CDR1 SGHDT, CDR2 YYEEEE. The CDR3 loop spans 14 amino acids. The CDR3 DNA follows: TGTGCCAGCAGCTCGGGTACAGGGGCCTACGAGCAGTACTTC. Translated: CASSSGTGAYEQYF.

V and J are TRBV10-2 and TRBJ2-1; 9 bases are a match to TRBD2. Germline-derived CDR1 and CDR2 are WSHSY and SAAADI. V shed 4 bases, J shed 7 bases, and the junction held 8 bases outside the gene matches. The CDR3 covers 15 residues. The CDR3: CASSVAGVVSNEQFF. For the CDR3, the DNA is TGCGCCAGCAGTGTAGCGGGAGTAGTATCGAATGAGCAGTTCTTC.

The chain employs TRBV9 and TRBJ2-1; 13 nucleotides match TRBD2. V gave up 3 bases and J gave up 9 bases; unmatched junction bases: 9. This CDR3 has 16 amino acids. CDR1 is SGDLS and CDR2 is YYNGEE in the germline V gene. For the CDR3, the DNA is TGTGCCAGCAGCGACCGACTAGCGGGAGGCCACTCTGAGCAGTTCTTC. This codes for CASSDRLAGGHSEQFF.

The chain joins TRBV24-1 to TRBJ2-7; 9 bases fit TRBD1. Looked up from germline, CDR1 is KGHDR and CDR2 is SFDVKD. The CDR3 runs 14 residues. V lost 8 bases to trimming and J lost 5 bases; unmatched junction nucleotides: 9. CDR3: CATMNPGTGNEQYF. DNA for the CDR3: TGTGCCACCATGAACCCCGGGACAGGGAACGAGCAGTACTTC.

The genes are TRBV5-4 and TRBJ2-3, with D perhaps matching TRBD2 (6 bases). The CDR3 has 14 amino acids. Trimming took 0 bases from V and 2 from J, leaving 7 bases between them. Germline CDR1 SGHNT, CDR2 YYREEE (reference sequence). The CDR3 DNA follows: TGTGCCAGCAGCTTGGCGGGAGCCACAGATACGCAGTATTTT. Its translation: CASSLAGATDTQYF.

The rearrangement uses TRBV28 and TRBJ2-5; 11 bases agree with TRBD2. V trimming: 8 bases; J trimming: 3 bases; junction bases outside the gene matches: 14. The CDR3 loop spans 17 amino acids. CDR1 is MDHEN and CDR2 is SYDVKM in the germline V gene. In DNA form, the CDR3 reads TGTGCCAGCGCGCTGGGGCGGGGACTAGCGGAGAAAGAGACCCAGTACTTC. Amino acids: CASALGRGLAEKETQYF.

The chain couples TRBV28 to TRBJ1-4; possibly TRBD1 for D (5 bases). V lost 6 bases to trimming and J lost 3 bases, with 14 bases between them. This CDR3 region has 15 residues. Germline V gives CDR1 MDHEN, CDR2 SYDVKM. The CDR3: CASRGRVPANEKLFF. The CDR3 coding sequence is TGTGCCAGCAGGGGCAGGGTTCCGGCTAATGAAAAACTGTTTTTT.

J is TRBJ2-5 and V is TRBV6-5; no clear D. CDR3 length: 13 amino acids. Trimming removed 6 bases from V and 2 bases from J, with 10 bases in between. Germline-derived CDR1 and CDR2 are MNHEY and SVGAGI. The chain's CDR3 is CASSMTVQETQYF. As DNA, the CDR3 is TGTGCCAGCAGCATGACTGTTCAAGAGACCCAGTACTTC.

Here the CDR3 DNA reads TGTGCCAGCAGCTTAGGATTACTAGCGGGAGGGCAAGAGACCCAGTACTTC. This encodes CASSLGLLAGGQETQYF. The chain links TRBV7-3 to TRBJ2-5; 13 positions agree with TRBD2. The V gene's germline CDR1 is SGHTA and CDR2 FQGTGA. This CDR3 is 17 amino acids long. V shed 2 bases and J 2 bases; nucleotides not matched to a gene: 5.

This chain uses TRBV9 with TRBJ2-1; TRBD2 matches at 12 bases. J was trimmed by 4 bases and V by 4 bases; bases with no gene match: 3. The CDR3 contains 15 residues. CDR1 SGDLS and CDR2 YYNGEE come from the germline V gene. CDR3 nucleotides: TGTGCCAGCAGCCCGACTAGCGGGGGATACAATGAGCAGTTCTTC. Residues: CASSPTSGGYNEQFF. Based on the CDR3 plus reference TRBV9 and TRBJ2-1, the full variable domain is DSGVTQTPKHLITATGQRVTLRCSPRSGDLSVYWYQQSLDQGLQFLIQYYNGEERAKGNILERFSAQQFPDLHSELNLSSLELGDSALYFCASSPTSGGYNEQFFGPGTRLTVL.

The chain is built from TRBV12-5 and TRBJ2-5; 8 bases are shared with TRBD1. V lost 1 base to trimming and J lost 5 bases; unmatched junction nucleotides: 6. Germline values: CDR1 LGHNT, CDR2 FRNRAP. The CDR3 is made up of 15 amino acids. The CDR3 DNA reads as TGTGCTAGTGGTTTGGATCGGACAGGGACGGAGACCCAGTACTTC. Translation: CASGLDRTGTETQYF. The complete variable domain, with remaining parts taken from reference TRBV12-5 and TRBJ2-5, reads DARVTQTPRHKVTEMGQEVTMRCQPILGHNTVFWYRQTMMQGLELLAYFRNRAPLDDSGMPKDRFSAEMPDATLATLKIQPSEPRDSAVYFCASGLDRTGTETQYFGPGTRLLVL.

The V and J genes are TRBV5-6 and TRBJ2-3, with 8 bases that match TRBD1. The CDR3 covers 12 residues. The germline CDR1 and CDR2 sequences are SGHDT and YYEEEE. The V gene end was trimmed by 8 bases and the J gene end by 8 bases; junction bases not matched to a gene: 7. CDR3: CASGTGAGTQYF. CDR3 DNA: TGTGCCAGTGGGACAGGCGCGGGTACGCAGTATTTT.

This clone was seen a single time. The chain employs TRBV28 and TRBJ2-3; 8 bases fit TRBD2. The J segment lost 2 bases and the V segment lost 3 bases, leaving 10 bases of the junction unmatched. The germline CDR1 and CDR2 sequences are MDHEN and SYDVKM. The CDR3 extends over 17 amino acids. CDR3 region: CASSFVRPSGYTDTQYF. CDR3 nucleotides: TGTGCCAGCAGTTTTGTGCGTCCTAGCGGGTACACAGATACGCAGTATTTT.

The chain is built from TRBV2 and TRBJ2-1, with 10 bases identical to TRBD1. The V gene's germline CDR1 is SNHLY and CDR2 FYNNEI. This CDR3 is built from 15 residues. V shed 6 bases, J shed 4 bases, and the junction held 6 bases outside the gene matches. CDR3 DNA: TGTGCCAGCAGGCGGGACAGGGGCATATACAATGAGCAGTTCTTC. It translates to CASRRDRGIYNEQFF.

This chain connects TRBV6-2 or TRBV6-3 to TRBJ1-6; 9 bases align to TRBD1. This CDR3 is 16 amino acids long. V was pared by 2 bases and J by 10 bases, with 9 bases of the junction left unmatched. Germline CDR1 and CDR2: MNHEY and SVGEGT. The CDR3 is CASSYHPGQGWSPLHF. In DNA form, the CDR3 reads TGTGCCAGCAGTTACCATCCGGGACAGGGTTGGTCACCCCTCCACTTT.